The source of this T cell receptor beta chain is a study of blood T cells in healthy people across ages. Study outcomes and limitations: Long-lived donors carried more naive CD4+ cells and greater diversity than aged donors.

CDR3 length: 13 residues. V lost 1 base and J 7 bases, leaving 8 bases between the germline ends. Sample-barcoded 5' priming and a J-beta primer mix drove a second PCR of about 6 to 11 cycles. Each CDR3 protein is one row after TCRdb ran MiXCR on the 5' RACE reads. Altogether hundreds of thousands of distinct CDR3 sequences are present, approximately 59% being singletons, with the ten largest covering around a quarter. Remarks on this clonotype: Its antigen is not identified.

This receptor was identified in a man aged 25-40 years in good health. Input material: blood. V is TRBV12-3 or TRBV12-4 and J is TRBJ1-5; D is unclear. CDR3 in amino acids: CASSLGMGQPQHF. For the CDR3, the DNA is TGTGCCAGCAGTTTAGGGATGGGGCAGCCCCAGCATTTT.